This T cell receptor beta chain was captured by sequencing in a study of control samples from healthy donors and cancer patients. CDR1 is LGHDT and CDR2 is YNNKEL in the germline V gene (reference sequence). This CDR3 is built from 13 residues. Deletions cut 3 bases from V and 5 bases from J, with 11 bases between. Only in-frame clones appear in the TCRdb table, and some are missing; sequencing was by immunoSEQ multiplex PCR. The data contain over 150,000 clones, about 91% of them singletons. This receptor was identified in a woman in her forties in good health. The gene calls are TRBV3-1 (or the pseudogene TRBV3-2) and TRBJ2-7; D is ambiguous. Source material: blood. The CDR3, as DNA: TGTGCCAGCAGCCACCTGAGCACCCACGAGCAGTACTTC. Amino acid sequence: CASSHLSTHEQYF.